A selection of T cell receptor beta chains follows, all from one sample in a study of control samples from healthy donors and cancer patients. This table comes from immunoSEQ multiplex PCR, and its TCRdb copy is limited to in-frame clones, with some not included. The sample shows roughly 95,000 clones, almost 90% of them seen only once. The material sequenced was blood. All receptors come from a man aged 25-45 years in good health. CDR3s include the opening cysteine and the closing phenylalanine or tryptophan. Each record gives: clone size, D gene, V gene, J gene, CDR3 protein, CDR3 DNA. The D gene is left open where the match is weak. Clone size is given for some rows only: seen once, a few or many times, or a class if the clone is expanded.

clone size: -
D gene: -
V gene: TRBV7-2
J gene: TRBJ2-7
CDR3 protein: CASSLGGGHTYEQYF
CDR3 DNA: TGTGCCAGCAGCTTAGGAGGTGGACATACCTACGAGCAGTACTTC

clone size: once
D gene: -
V gene: TRBV11-2
J gene: TRBJ1-6
CDR3 protein: CASSSEGSPLHF
CDR3 DNA: TGTGCCAGCAGCTCGGAAGGTTCACCCCTCCACTTT

clone size: -
D gene: -
V gene: TRBV13
J gene: TRBJ2-3
CDR3 protein: CASSQHPSGRFSTDTQYF
CDR3 DNA: TGTGCCAGCAGCCAGCACCCAAGCGGGCGGTTTAGCACAGATACGCAGTATTTT

clone size: -
D gene: -
V gene: TRBV11-2
J gene: TRBJ2-7
CDR3 protein: CASTLGGASYEQYF
CDR3 DNA: TGTGCCAGCACCCTGGGGGGGGCTAGCTACGAGCAGTACTTC

clone size: -
D gene: -
V gene: TRBV7-9
J gene: TRBJ2-7
CDR3 protein: CASSFGGDDDEQYF
CDR3 DNA: TGTGCCAGCAGCTTCGGGGGAGACGACGACGAGCAGTACTTC

clone size: -
D gene: -
V gene: TRBV2
J gene: TRBJ1-3
CDR3 protein: CASSEQRNTIYF
CDR3 DNA: TGTGCCAGCAGTGAACAAAGAAACACCATATATTTT

clone size: once
D gene: -
V gene: TRBV24-1
J gene: TRBJ1-2
CDR3 protein: CATSDAALSYGYTF
CDR3 DNA: TGTGCCACCAGTGATGCGGCCCTATCATATGGCTACACCTTC

clone size: -
D gene: -
V gene: TRBV7-9
J gene: TRBJ1-3
CDR3 protein: CASSPGQGNTIYF
CDR3 DNA: TGTGCCAGCAGCCCCGGACAGGGAAACACCATATATTTT

clone size: -
D gene: -
V gene: TRBV6-5
J gene: TRBJ2-7
CDR3 protein: CASREGHGIGYEQYF
CDR3 DNA: TGTGCCAGCAGGGAGGGTCACGGGATCGGATACGAGCAGTACTTC

clone size: -
D gene: -
V gene: TRBV29-1
J gene: TRBJ2-6
CDR3 protein: CSAAGRGGAGANVLTF
CDR3 DNA: TGCAGCGCCGCGGGTAGGGGCGGTGCCGGGGCCAACGTCCTGACTTTC

clone size: -
D gene: -
V gene: TRBV5-5
J gene: TRBJ2-5
CDR3 protein: CASSFLQGITETQYF
CDR3 DNA: TGTGCCAGCAGCTTCCTACAGGGTATAACAGAGACCCAGTACTTC

clone size: once
D gene: TRBD2
V gene: TRBV6-2/TRBV6-3
J gene: TRBJ2-1
CDR3 protein: CASSSPLAGALNEQFF
CDR3 DNA: TGTGCCAGCAGTTCCCCTCTGGCGGGAGCTTTAAATGAGCAGTTCTTC

clone size: -
D gene: -
V gene: TRBV28
J gene: TRBJ2-1
CDR3 protein: CASSSDSSYNEQFF
CDR3 DNA: TGTGCCAGCAGTTCGGACTCGTCCTACAATGAGCAGTTCTTC

clone size: -
D gene: -
V gene: TRBV11-2
J gene: TRBJ1-3
CDR3 protein: CASSSTGTYSGNTIYF
CDR3 DNA: TGTGCCAGCAGCTCTACAGGGACCTACTCTGGAAACACCATATATTTT

clone size: -
D gene: -
V gene: TRBV5-6
J gene: TRBJ2-7
CDR3 protein: CASSSSEEQYF
CDR3 DNA: TGTGCCAGCAGCTCTTCGGAGGAGCAGTACTTC

clone size: -
D gene: TRBD2
V gene: TRBV5-1
J gene: TRBJ2-1
CDR3 protein: CASRTSGSVLHEQFF
CDR3 DNA: TGCGCCAGCAGAACTAGCGGGAGTGTGTTACATGAGCAGTTCTTC

clone size: once
D gene: TRBD1
V gene: TRBV30
J gene: TRBJ2-5
CDR3 protein: CAWSKRQGRGSQETQYF
CDR3 DNA: TGTGCCTGGAGTAAACGACAGGGAAGGGGGTCACAAGAGACCCAGTACTTC

clone size: -
D gene: -
V gene: TRBV19
J gene: TRBJ1-2
CDR3 protein: CATLVGYGYTF
CDR3 DNA: TGTGCCACTCTCGTCGGCTATGGCTACACCTTC

clone size: -
D gene: TRBD1
V gene: TRBV5-1
J gene: TRBJ1-3
CDR3 protein: CASSFTQGARSGNTIYF
CDR3 DNA: TGCGCCAGCAGCTTCACACAGGGGGCGCGGTCTGGAAACACCATATATTTT

clone size: -
D gene: TRBD2
V gene: TRBV11-2
J gene: TRBJ2-1
CDR3 protein: CASSRGREGFEQFF
CDR3 DNA: TGTGCCAGCAGCCGGGGGCGGGAGGGCTTTGAGCAGTTCTTC

clone size: few
D gene: -
V gene: TRBV19
J gene: TRBJ1-2
CDR3 protein: CASSMVGGTPANYGYTF
CDR3 DNA: TGTGCCAGTAGTATGGTCGGGGGCACTCCTGCTAACTATGGCTACACCTTC

clone size: -
D gene: TRBD1
V gene: TRBV28
J gene: TRBJ1-2
CDR3 protein: CASSSPASGQGRSGYTF
CDR3 DNA: TGTGCCAGCAGTTCCCCCGCGTCAGGACAGGGCAGGAGTGGCTACACCTTC

clone size: few
D gene: -
V gene: TRBV7-3
J gene: TRBJ2-3
CDR3 protein: CASSYYGDTQYF
CDR3 DNA: TGTGCCAGCAGCTATTACGGTGATACGCAGTATTTT

clone size: -
D gene: -
V gene: TRBV6-1
J gene: TRBJ1-1
CDR3 protein: CASSEGQQNTEAFF
CDR3 DNA: TGTGCCAGCAGTGAAGGACAGCAGAACACTGAAGCTTTCTTT

clone size: -
D gene: -
V gene: TRBV5-6
J gene: TRBJ1-3
CDR3 protein: CASSQTNPYFGNTIYF
CDR3 DNA: TGTGCCAGCAGTCAAACGAACCCTTACTTTGGAAACACCATATATTTT

clone size: -
D gene: -
V gene: TRBV25-1
J gene: TRBJ2-2
CDR3 protein: CASSAGVVAGELFF
CDR3 DNA: TGTGCCAGCAGTGCAGGGGTAGTCGCCGGGGAGCTGTTTTTT

clone size: -
D gene: -
V gene: TRBV7-2
J gene: TRBJ1-4
CDR3 protein: CASTPGRSNEKLFF
CDR3 DNA: TGTGCCAGCACCCCGGGACGCTCGAATGAAAAACTGTTTTTT

clone size: -
D gene: -
V gene: TRBV28
J gene: TRBJ1-1
CDR3 protein: CASSEKGRDTEAFF
CDR3 DNA: TGTGCCAGCAGCGAGAAGGGTCGCGACACTGAAGCTTTCTTT

clone size: -
D gene: -
V gene: TRBV24-1
J gene: TRBJ2-5
CDR3 protein: CATSLTGLETQYF
CDR3 DNA: TGTGCCACCAGCCTCACAGGGTTAGAGACCCAGTACTTC

clone size: -
D gene: -
V gene: TRBV24-1
J gene: TRBJ1-1
CDR3 protein: CATSDTGPTEAFF
CDR3 DNA: TGTGCCACCAGTGATACAGGGCCCACTGAAGCTTTCTTT

clone size: -
D gene: -
V gene: TRBV7-9
J gene: TRBJ1-4
CDR3 protein: CASSSDGRGEKLFF
CDR3 DNA: TGTGCCAGCAGCTCGGACGGGAGGGGTGAAAAACTGTTTTTT

clone size: -
D gene: TRBD2
V gene: TRBV30
J gene: TRBJ2-1
CDR3 protein: CAWSVRASGRDNEQFF
CDR3 DNA: TGTGCCTGGAGTGTACGTGCTAGCGGGAGGGACAATGAGCAGTTCTTC

clone size: -
D gene: -
V gene: TRBV9
J gene: TRBJ1-2
CDR3 protein: CASSELWTADYGYTF
CDR3 DNA: TGTGCCAGCAGCGAGCTCTGGACAGCTGACTATGGCTACACCTTC

clone size: -
D gene: -
V gene: TRBV2
J gene: TRBJ2-5
CDR3 protein: CASKFQETQYF
CDR3 DNA: TGTGCCAGCAAGTTCCAAGAGACCCAGTACTTC

clone size: -
D gene: -
V gene: TRBV5-6
J gene: TRBJ1-6
CDR3 protein: CASSLGPGDNSPLHF
CDR3 DNA: TGTGCCAGCAGCTTGGGGCCAGGGGATAATTCACCCCTCCACTTT

clone size: -
D gene: TRBD1
V gene: TRBV27
J gene: TRBJ2-7
CDR3 protein: CASSFGQGRTYEQYF
CDR3 DNA: TGTGCCAGCAGTTTCGGACAGGGAAGGACCTACGAGCAGTACTTC

clone size: once
D gene: -
V gene: TRBV7-3
J gene: TRBJ1-5
CDR3 protein: CASSLSIDQPQHF
CDR3 DNA: TGTGCCAGCAGCTTAAGCATTGATCAGCCCCAGCATTTT

clone size: -
D gene: TRBD1
V gene: TRBV7-3
J gene: TRBJ2-1
CDR3 protein: CASSARTGENEQFF
CDR3 DNA: TGTGCCAGCAGCGCAAGGACAGGGGAGAATGAGCAGTTCTTC

clone size: -
D gene: TRBD2
V gene: TRBV10-3
J gene: TRBJ2-7
CDR3 protein: CAISAGTSDYEQYF
CDR3 DNA: TGTGCCATCAGTGCCGGGACTAGCGACTACGAGCAGTACTTC

clone size: -
D gene: -
V gene: TRBV7-2
J gene: TRBJ1-3
CDR3 protein: CASSLDASGNTIYF
CDR3 DNA: TGTGCCAGCAGCTTAGACGCCTCTGGAAACACCATATATTTT

clone size: once
D gene: -
V gene: TRBV19
J gene: TRBJ2-1
CDR3 protein: CASSTSLQQFF
CDR3 DNA: TGTGCCAGTAGTACCTCGCTGCAGCAGTTCTTC

clone size: -
D gene: -
V gene: TRBV12-3/TRBV12-4
J gene: TRBJ1-2
CDR3 protein: CASSPSINYGYTF
CDR3 DNA: TGTGCCAGCAGCCCCTCGATTAACTATGGCTACACCTTC

clone size: -
D gene: -
V gene: TRBV19
J gene: TRBJ2-3
CDR3 protein: CASSIIARGRETSTDTQYF
CDR3 DNA: TGTGCCAGTAGTATAATTGCGCGTGGTCGAGAAACTAGCACAGATACGCAGTATTTT

clone size: -
D gene: -
V gene: TRBV27
J gene: TRBJ2-6
CDR3 protein: CASRLQGSGANVLTF
CDR3 DNA: TGTGCCAGCCGGCTCCAGGGCTCTGGGGCCAACGTCCTGACTTTC

clone size: -
D gene: -
V gene: TRBV7-8
J gene: TRBJ2-7
CDR3 protein: CASSHGTYEQYF
CDR3 DNA: TGTGCCAGCAGCCACGGGACGTACGAGCAGTACTTC

clone size: once
D gene: -
V gene: TRBV2
J gene: TRBJ2-7
CDR3 protein: CASSPGPEGEQYF
CDR3 DNA: TGTGCCAGCAGCCCCGGGCCCGAGGGCGAGCAGTACTTC

clone size: -
D gene: -
V gene: TRBV12-3/TRBV12-4
J gene: TRBJ1-2
CDR3 protein: CASRKGGAQGYTF
CDR3 DNA: TGTGCCAGCAGAAAAGGGGGGGCGCAGGGCTACACCTTC

clone size: -
D gene: -
V gene: TRBV11-3
J gene: TRBJ1-3
CDR3 protein: CASSQPRSSGNTIYF
CDR3 DNA: TGTGCCAGCAGCCAACCCCGGAGCTCTGGAAACACCATATATTTT

clone size: -
D gene: TRBD1
V gene: TRBV10-3
J gene: TRBJ2-7
CDR3 protein: CAISDGTGRTEQYF
CDR3 DNA: TGTGCCATCAGTGATGGGACAGGGAGAACCGAGCAGTACTTC

clone size: -
D gene: -
V gene: TRBV9
J gene: TRBJ2-3
CDR3 protein: CASSVEAGGRSTDTQYF
CDR3 DNA: TGTGCCAGCAGCGTAGAGGCAGGGGGGAGGTCCACAGATACGCAGTATTTT

clone size: -
D gene: -
V gene: TRBV6-5
J gene: TRBJ1-2
CDR3 protein: CASRFQKLINYGYTF
CDR3 DNA: TGTGCCAGCAGATTCCAGAAACTAATTAACTATGGCTACACCTTC

clone size: -
D gene: TRBD2
V gene: TRBV5-1
J gene: TRBJ2-7
CDR3 protein: CASSGAGGNYEQYF
CDR3 DNA: TGCGCCAGCAGCGGGGCGGGGGGGAACTACGAGCAGTACTTC

clone size: -
D gene: -
V gene: TRBV19
J gene: TRBJ2-3
CDR3 protein: CASSMSLFSGSTDTQYF
CDR3 DNA: TGTGCCAGTAGTATGTCGCTCTTCAGCGGTAGCACAGATACGCAGTATTTT

clone size: -
D gene: -
V gene: TRBV5-4
J gene: TRBJ1-6
CDR3 protein: CATEPHPGSSYNSPLHF
CDR3 DNA: TGTGCCACCGAGCCCCACCCCGGGAGCTCCTATAATTCACCCCTCCACTTT

clone size: -
D gene: TRBD1
V gene: TRBV6-2/TRBV6-3
J gene: TRBJ1-1
CDR3 protein: CASSDHGTANTEAFF
CDR3 DNA: TGTGCCAGCAGTGACCACGGGACAGCGAACACTGAAGCTTTCTTT